A single sample gave rise to the 13 T cell receptor beta chains below, sequenced in a study of shared T cell receptors in the human thymus. TCRdb keeps only in-frame clones here, not all; method: immunoSEQ multiplex PCR. The repertoire consists of about 660,000 clones, with around 87% occurring once and the leading ten covering about 0.01%. These records were also assigned to another study, of human thymus T cells.

Sequencing input: thymocytes. These receptors originate from a boy less than two years old with a congenital heart defect.

The chain couples TRBV5-6 to TRBJ1-6; tentatively, D is TRBD1 (5 bases). Trimming stripped 0 bases from V and 7 bases from J, with 8 bases between. The length of the CDR3 is 14 residues. Germline lookup yields CDR1 SGHDT and CDR2 YYEEEE. The chain's CDR3 is CASSLGQGNSPLHF. The CDR3 DNA sequence: TGTGCCAGCAGCTTGGGGCAGGGAAATTCACCCCTCCACTTT.

This clone was recorded only once. The J gene is TRBJ1-3, the V gene TRBV6-1, with TRBD1 as a possible D gene (6 bases). With 5 bases removed from V and 2 bases from J, the gap between germline ends came to 10 bases. The germline V gene has CDR1 MNHNS and CDR2 SASEGT. The CDR3 spans 14 residues. In DNA form, the CDR3 reads TGTGCCAGCAGTCCACAGGGAACTGGAAACACCATATATTTT. Amino acids: CASSPQGTGNTIYF.

The V call is TRBV5-6, the J call TRBJ1-5; perhaps TRBD1 as D (6 bases). V lost 4 bases and J lost 4, with 24 bases in between. CDR1 and CDR2 (germline): SGHDT, YYEEEE. The CDR3 is 18 residues long. The CDR3 DNA sequence: TGTGCCAGCAGCCTCGGCAGGGGCTCAGAATTGGGAAATCAGCCCCAGCATTTT. This gives the protein CASSLGRGSELGNQPQHF.

The CDR3 nucleotides are TGTGCCAGCAGTTTTGGGCGATTGAACTACGAGCAGTACTTC. Translated: CASSFGRLNYEQYF. The chain joins TRBV27 to TRBJ2-7; D gene uncertain. The germline V and J ends were trimmed by 3 bases and 3 bases, with 12 bases remaining between them. CDR1 is MNHEY, CDR2 SMNVEV, per germline (reference sequence). The CDR3 is 14 amino acids.

This sequence joins TRBV5-6 and TRBJ2-3; 8 bases are shared with TRBD1. V dropped 4 bases and J dropped 5; count of bases not matched to a gene: 12. The germline gives CDR1 SGHDT, CDR2 YYEEEE. The CDR3 covers 16 residues. This chain's CDR3 is CASSRDRFEHGDTQYF. CDR3 bases: TGTGCCAGCAGCCGGGACAGGTTTGAGCACGGAGATACGCAGTATTTT.

V gene TRBV4-1 combines with J gene TRBJ2-5, with no clear D. The CDR3 loop spans 14 amino acids. The V end lost 0 bases, the J end lost 4 bases, and 9 bases lay between the germline ends. Germline V gene sequence: CDR1 MGHRA, CDR2 YSYEKL. The CDR3 sequence is CASSQDRKRETQYF. CDR3 DNA: TGCGCCAGCAGCCAAGATCGGAAGCGAGAGACCCAGTACTTC.

J is TRBJ1-3 and V is TRBV2; no clear D gene. The V gene's germline CDR1 is SNHLY and CDR2 FYNNEI. CDR3 size: 17 residues. Trimming removed 11 bases at V and 0 bases at J, with 23 bases between. For the CDR3, the DNA is TGTGCCGGAGGGCAGGATCCGGGATTAAGCTCTGGAAACACCATATATTTT. It yields the protein CAGGQDPGLSSGNTIYF.

The chain recombines TRBV18 with TRBJ2-6, with D tentatively TRBD1 (5 bases). Trimming pared 6 bases from V and 8 bases from J, leaving 20 bases between. Per germline, CDR1 KGHSH and CDR2 LQKENI. This CDR3 has 16 amino acids. The CDR3 sequence is CASSVQGAPWPNVLTF. CDR3 DNA sequence: TGTGCCAGCTCCGTCCAAGGGGCGCCCTGGCCCAACGTCCTGACTTTC. Drawing the rest from reference TRBV18 and TRBJ2-6, the complete variable domain is NAGVMQNPRHLVRRRGQEARLRCSPMKGHSHVYWYRQLPEEGLKFMVYLQKENIIDESGMPKERFSAEFPKEGPSILRIQQVVRGDSAAYFCASSVQGAPWPNVLTFGAGSRLTVL.

This chain links TRBV28 with TRBJ2-3, with TRBD2 identical over 9 bases. The CDR3 is made up of 17 amino acids. V lost 6 bases to trimming and J lost 1 base; unmatched junction nucleotides: 11. CDR1 is MDHEN, CDR2 SYDVKM, per germline. CDR3 amino acids: CASSLLPGLAGTDTQYF. CDR3 DNA sequence: TGTGCCAGCAGCTTACTACCGGGACTAGCCGGCACAGATACGCAGTATTTT.

The chain employs TRBV30 and TRBJ2-7; no reliable D call. The CDR3 extends over 11 amino acids. Germline values: CDR1 GTSNPN, CDR2 SVGIG (reference sequence). Trimming shortened V by 5 bases and J by 13 bases, and 18 bases separated the two germline ends. CDR3 DNA: TGTGCCTGGGCTTATCGGTCCTCCCCTTACTTC. Residues: CAWAYRSSPYF.

This chain uses TRBV5-4 with TRBJ1-2, with TRBD1 identical over 8 bases. The trim removed 0 bases at V and 8 bases at J, leaving 9 bases unmatched. Germline V CDR1 and CDR2: SGHNT, YYREEE (reference sequence). This CDR3 region has 15 residues. The CDR3 sequence: CASSLGAGGVKGYTF. The CDR3 DNA follows: TGTGCCAGCAGCTTGGGGGCAGGGGGCGTAAAAGGCTACACCTTC.

The rearrangement links TRBV5-6 to TRBJ1-2, with a weak D call TRBD1 (5 bases). Per the germline V gene, CDR1 is SGHDT and CDR2 is YYEEEE. V lost 0 bases and J lost 3, with 9 bases in between. CDR3 size: 14 residues. CDR3 nucleotide sequence: TGTGCCAGCAGCTTGGCGTCACAGGACTATGGCTACACCTTC. Its protein is CASSLASQDYGYTF.

This clone was detected only once. The J gene is TRBJ2-1, the V gene TRBV28; maybe TRBD2 (7 bases). Germline-derived CDR1 and CDR2 are MDHEN and SYDVKM. The CDR3 runs to 17 residues. Trimming stripped 5 bases from V and 2 bases from J, with 19 bases between. DNA for the CDR3: TGTGCCAGCAGTACCAGACCGCGGGGGCCGACCTACAATGAGCAGTTCTTC. Encoded protein: CASSTRPRGPTYNEQFF.